This is a list of T cell receptor beta chains from one sample in a study of blood T cell repertoires in COVID-19. TCRdb's table, derived via immunoSEQ multiplex PCR, lists solely in-frame clones and lacks some. The data show approximately 230,000 clones, just over 85% seen once. Specimen: peripheral blood. The receptors here all came from a man aged 25 to 40 who had recovered from COVID-19. Both conserved end residues are part of each CDR3. Each record gives: J gene, clone size, V gene, D gene, CDR3 protein, CDR3 DNA. The D gene is left open where the match is weak. Only part of the rows carry a size: once, few, many, or a class if the clone is expanded.

>TRBJ1-5|once|TRBV7-9|.
CASSLAPRNQPQHF
TGTGCCAGCAGCTTAGCACCCAGGAATCAGCCCCAGCATTTT
>TRBJ2-2|.|TRBV29-1|.
CSVVKDSPNTGELFF
TGCAGCGTTGTGAAGGACAGCCCGAACACCGGGGAGCTGTTTTTT
>TRBJ2-5|.|TRBV6-5|.
CASSYANTRETQYF
TGTGCCAGCAGTTACGCCAACACCAGAGAGACCCAGTACTTC
>TRBJ1-2|.|TRBV27|.
CASRNTREYGYTF
TGTGCCAGCAGAAACACGAGGGAATATGGCTACACCTTC
>TRBJ2-3|.|TRBV6-5|.
CVTEGGGTGDTQYF
TGTGTCACTGAGGGGGGGGGAACTGGAGATACGCAGTATTTT
>TRBJ1-3|once|TRBV5-1|.
CASSLNTDSSGNTIYF
TGCGCCAGCAGCCTAAACACTGACTCATCTGGAAACACCATATATTTT
>TRBJ2-4|once|TRBV9|.
CASSVDSRPLAKNIQYF
TGTGCCAGCAGCGTAGATTCCAGGCCCCTAGCCAAAAACATTCAGTACTTC
>TRBJ2-5|.|TRBV4-2|TRBD1
CASSGDSRETQYF
TGTGCCAGCAGCGGGGACAGCCGGGAGACCCAGTACTTC
>TRBJ1-3|.|TRBV13|.
CASSLRVAGNTIYF
TGTGCCAGCAGCTTGAGGGTAGCTGGAAACACCATATATTTT
>TRBJ1-4|.|TRBV5-8|TRBD1
CASRAGQGADEKLFF
TGTGCCAGCAGAGCGGGACAGGGGGCGGACGAAAAACTGTTTTTT
>TRBJ2-7|.|TRBV19|.
CASGHYEQYF
TGTGCCAGTGGGCATTACGAGCAGTACTTC
>TRBJ1-2|.|TRBV5-8|TRBD1
CASSVDRRDYYGYTF
TGTGCCAGCAGCGTGGACAGGAGAGACTACTATGGCTACACCTTC
>TRBJ2-1|.|TRBV7-2|.
CASSLLERGEQFF
TGTGCCAGCAGCTTACTTGAACGGGGTGAGCAGTTCTTC
>TRBJ2-2|.|TRBV18|TRBD1
CASSPSRTGNTGELFF
TGTGCCAGCTCACCATCCAGGACAGGGAACACCGGGGAGCTGTTTTTT
>TRBJ1-1|.|TRBV19|.
CASSFGRRRAFF
TGTGCCAGTAGTTTTGGCCGCCGGAGAGCTTTCTTT
>TRBJ2-7|.|TRBV19|.
CASGEFYEQYF
TGTGCCAGTGGGGAGTTCTACGAGCAGTACTTC
>TRBJ1-1|.|TRBV19|.
CASRGPRETEAFF
TGTGCCAGTAGAGGCCCCAGGGAAACTGAAGCTTTCTTT
>TRBJ1-3|.|TRBV25-1|.
CASSETGSGNTIYF
TGTGCCAGCAGTGAGACAGGCTCTGGAAACACCATATATTTT
>TRBJ2-3|once|TRBV3-1/TRBV3-2|.
CASSQGLEMYF
TGTGCCAGCAGCCAGGGCCTTGAGATGTATTTT
>TRBJ2-5|.|TRBV5-1|TRBD2
CASSLGPRGGAGEETQYF
TGCGCCAGCAGCTTGGGCCCCCGGGGTGGAGCGGGGGAAGAGACCCAGTACTTC
>TRBJ1-2|.|TRBV30|.
CAWKSQDSYGYTF
TGTGCCTGGAAAAGTCAGGACAGCTATGGCTACACCTTC
>TRBJ2-3|.|TRBV7-6|.
CASSWGPDPTDTQYF
TGTGCCAGCAGCTGGGGCCCAGACCCCACAGATACGCAGTATTTT
>TRBJ2-3|.|TRBV5-4|TRBD2
CASSGRGGGTDTQYF
TGTGCCAGCAGCGGCCGCGGGGGGGGCACAGATACGCAGTATTTT
>TRBJ1-5|.|TRBV5-5|.
CASRQGGRGNQPQHF
TGTGCCAGCAGACAAGGCGGCCGGGGCAATCAGCCCCAGCATTTT
>TRBJ2-2|.|TRBV7-2|.
CASSMSRGTNTGELFF
TGTGCCAGCAGCATGTCGAGGGGGACGAACACCGGGGAGCTGTTTTTT
>TRBJ2-3|.|TRBV3-1/TRBV3-2|TRBD1
CASSQDLVEGQKQYF
TGTGCCAGCAGCCAAGACCTCGTTGAGGGACAGAAGCAGTATTTT